This T cell receptor beta chain comes out of a study of CD8 T cells in ankylosing spondylitis. The study, taken as a whole, reports: Ankylosing spondylitis blood appeared to be characterized by a TCR beta motif of about eight highly homologous variants. Disease-linked clones reportedly concentrated significantly in matched ankylosing spondylitis synovial fluid. Earlier work had already found some motif variants in reactive arthritis synovial fluid and blood.

The germline gives CDR1 SGHAT, CDR2 FQNNGV. Trimming shortened V by 2 bases and J by 0 bases, and 15 bases separated the two germline ends. CDR3 length: 17 residues. A quantitative 5'-RACE method, one with molecular barcodes, was used to make TCR beta libraries. In TCRdb, the 5' RACE reads were re-called with MiXCR into one record per CDR3 protein. The sample has a few hundred thousand distinct CDR3 sequences, roughly an eighth seen once. This clonotype appeared a few times. The antigen remains undetermined. The sample was blood, either unsorted or a sorted T cell fraction (not recorded which). This chain links TRBV11-2 with TRBJ2-3; the D gene is possibly TRBD1 (7 bases). This clonotype was obtained from a male donor with ankylosing spondylitis. CDR3 region: CASSLSPGGISTDTQYF. CDR3 bases: TGTGCCAGCAGCTTAAGCCCAGGGGGGATTAGCACAGATACGCAGTATTTT. Together with reference TRBV11-2 and TRBJ2-3, the CDR3 gives the full variable domain: EAGVAQSPRYKIIEKRQSVAFWCNPISGHATLYWYQQILGQGPKLLIQFQNNGVVDDSQLPKDRFSAERLKGVDSTLKIQPAKLEDSAVYLCASSLSPGGISTDTQYFGPGTRLTVL.